This T cell receptor beta chain was sequenced for a study of CD8+CD57+ T cells in acquired aplastic anemia. Study as a whole: An average of about 3.4 ug of DNA was obtained from sorted CD4+ and CD8+ cells.

CDR3 and TCR beta VDJ profiling relied on a genomic DNA template. TCRdb used MiXCR to reprocess the reads, holding one entry per CDR3 protein. This repertoire shows 450,000 to 600,000 distinct CDR3 sequences, roughly 34% found once; its top ten account for 0.82%. An expansion of CD8+CD57+ cells by flow cytometry had been shown in patients chosen for sequencing. Blood came from patients not yet given any therapy. In germline, CDR1 is MNHEY, CDR2 SVGEGT. The CDR3 consists of 14 residues. V was shortened by 2 bases and J by 3 bases, with 10 bases between the two germline ends. Study conclusions and caveats: Researchers reported that CD8+ Simpson's diversity was not significantly different in patients versus controls. Around 30 sequences, all CD8+ CDR3, were shared between patients and controls.

As concerns this clonotype: Its antigen remains unidentified.

Sample: sorted CD4+, CD8+, or CD8+CD57+ T cells (not recorded which) from PBMCs. The chain employs TRBV6-2 or TRBV6-3 and TRBJ1-1; unclear D gene. The clonotype originates from a human donor with aplastic anemia. CDR3 DNA: TGTGCCAGCAGTTACCGGGGTTTACACACTGAAGCTTTCTTT. Translation gives CASSYRGLHTEAFF.